A selection of T cell receptor beta chains follows, all from one sample in a study of CD8+CD57+ T cells in acquired aplastic anemia. TCRdb passed the reads through MiXCR, listing each CDR3 protein once. The sample contains approximately 470,000 distinct CDR3 sequences, approximately 32% of which appear only once. Sequenced material: sorted CD4+, CD8+, or CD8+CD57+ T cells (not recorded which) from PBMCs. The receptors were gathered from a human donor with aplastic anemia. Both conserved end residues are part of each CDR3. Each record gives: clone size, V gene, J gene, D gene, CDR3 protein, CDR3 DNA. A D gene is named only where the DNA matches it firmly. Size is omitted from some rows. Given values are once, few, many or a class for expanded clones.

clone_size: few
v_call: TRBV7-3
j_call: TRBJ1-5
d_call: .
cdr3_aa: CASSFLDQPQHF
cdr3_nt: TGTGCCAGCAGCTTTTTGGATCAGCCCCAGCATTTT

clone_size: .
v_call: TRBV27
j_call: TRBJ1-6
d_call: .
cdr3_aa: CASSPRTGSPLHF
cdr3_nt: TGTGCCAGCAGTCCGCGGACGGGATCACCCCTCCACTTT

clone_size: .
v_call: TRBV7-3
j_call: TRBJ1-1
d_call: .
cdr3_aa: CASSIRMNTEAFF
cdr3_nt: TGTGCCAGCAGTATACGGATGAACACTGAAGCTTTCTTT

clone_size: .
v_call: TRBV19
j_call: TRBJ1-1
d_call: TRBD1
cdr3_aa: CASSTHRGLTEAFF
cdr3_nt: TGTGCCAGTAGTACACACAGGGGGCTCACTGAAGCTTTCTTT

clone_size: many
v_call: TRBV10-2
j_call: TRBJ1-2
d_call: .
cdr3_aa: CASSENDNYGYTF
cdr3_nt: TGCGCCAGCAGTGAGAACGACAACTATGGCTACACCTTC

clone_size: many
v_call: TRBV20-1
j_call: TRBJ2-7
d_call: .
cdr3_aa: CSARANRLVPEQYF
cdr3_nt: TGCAGTGCTAGAGCCAACCGACTAGTTCCCGAGCAGTACTTC

clone_size: .
v_call: TRBV5-1
j_call: TRBJ1-2
d_call: TRBD1
cdr3_aa: CASSLAGGSGGYTF
cdr3_nt: TGCGCCAGCAGCTTGGCAGGGGGCTCAGGGGGCTACACCTTC

clone_size: many
v_call: TRBV9
j_call: TRBJ1-2
d_call: .
cdr3_aa: CASSAEGDNYGYTF
cdr3_nt: TGTGCCAGCAGCGCAGAGGGCGATAACTATGGCTACACCTTC

clone_size: many
v_call: TRBV7-8
j_call: TRBJ2-7
d_call: .
cdr3_aa: CASSPSFLYEQYF
cdr3_nt: TGTGCCAGCAGTCCTAGTTTTCTCTACGAGCAGTACTTC

clone_size: many
v_call: TRBV20-1
j_call: TRBJ2-7
d_call: TRBD1
cdr3_aa: CSASDRAWGEQYF
cdr3_nt: TGCAGTGCTAGCGACAGGGCTTGGGGCGAGCAGTACTTC

clone_size: few
v_call: TRBV5-1
j_call: TRBJ2-7
d_call: TRBD2
cdr3_aa: CASSYSGRAYEQYF
cdr3_nt: TGCGCCAGCAGCTACAGCGGGAGGGCCTACGAGCAGTACTTC

clone_size: many
v_call: TRBV29-1
j_call: TRBJ2-7
d_call: TRBD2
cdr3_aa: CSVGTSGGLAYEQYF
cdr3_nt: TGCAGCGTTGGGACTAGCGGGGGGCTTGCCTACGAGCAGTACTTC

clone_size: .
v_call: TRBV7-6
j_call: TRBJ1-6
d_call: TRBD1
cdr3_aa: CASSSGTGDNSPLHF
cdr3_nt: TGTGCCAGCAGTTCCGGGACAGGGGATAATTCACCCCTCCACTTT

clone_size: .
v_call: TRBV7-2
j_call: TRBJ1-1
d_call: TRBD1
cdr3_aa: CASGLRQGGTEAFF
cdr3_nt: TGTGCCAGCGGCTTAAGACAGGGAGGGACTGAAGCTTTCTTT

clone_size: many
v_call: TRBV2
j_call: TRBJ1-6
d_call: .
cdr3_aa: CASSNQGTNSPLHF
cdr3_nt: TGTGCCAGCAGTAACCAGGGGACTAATTCACCCCTCCACTTT